Presented here are 28 T cell receptor beta chains from one specimen sequenced in a study of T cell responses to AZD1222 COVID-19 vaccine. Only in-frame clones appear in the TCRdb table, and some are missing; sequencing was by immunoSEQ multiplex PCR. The sample lists some 150,000 clones, about 90% occurring once. The specimen was peripheral blood, collected on day 0 of AZD1222 vaccination. All receptors come from an adult in good health.

The J gene is TRBJ1-5, the V gene TRBV7-2, with D possibly being TRBD1 (5 bases). CDR3 length: 15 residues. Per germline, CDR1 SGHTA and CDR2 FQGNSA. With 10 bases removed from V and 1 base from J, the gap between germline ends came to 17 bases. CDR3 residues: CATDLLGGSNQPQHF. In DNA form, the CDR3 reads TGTGCCACTGACCTCTTGGGGGGGAGCAATCAGCCCCAGCATTTT.

This clone was seen once. This chain connects TRBV12-3 or TRBV12-4 to TRBJ1-1; unclear D gene. V lost 4 bases to trimming and J lost 1 base, with 7 bases between them. This CDR3 comprises 13 residues. The CDR3 coding sequence is TGTGCCAGCAGTTCTGCCGAGAACACTGAAGCTTTCTTT. Amino acid sequence: CASSSAENTEAFF.

This clone is a singleton in its sample. V and J are TRBV14 and TRBJ2-2, with D hard to call. Germline CDR1 SGHDN, CDR2 FVKESK. This CDR3 has 14 amino acids. V was trimmed by 4 bases and J by 3 bases, leaving 9 bases between them. CDR3 loop: CASSRRRDTGELFF. The DNA of the CDR3 is TGTGCCAGCAGCCGGCGGCGCGACACCGGGGAGCTGTTTTTT.

The chain is built from TRBV30 and TRBJ1-2, with a weak D call TRBD1 (5 bases). The CDR3 runs 14 residues. V was shortened by 0 bases and J by 3 bases, with 11 bases between the two germline ends. The germline gives CDR1 GTSNPN, CDR2 SVGIG (reference sequence). The CDR3 nucleotides read TGTGCCTGGAGTGTGAGCGCAGGGCACTATGGCTACACCTTC. This sequence encodes CAWSVSAGHYGYTF.

The chain carries TRBV7-6 and TRBJ2-7, with TRBD1 matching 7 bases. This CDR3 spans 15 amino acids. Unmatched junction bases numbered 6, after V lost 1 base and J lost 3 bases. Per the germline V gene, CDR1 is SGHVS and CDR2 is FNYEAQ. For the CDR3, the DNA is TGTGCCAGCAGCTTAGAGGGGACAGAACACTACGAGCAGTACTTC. Protein: CASSLEGTEHYEQYF.

This clone was seen once. The chain carries TRBV28 and TRBJ1-4; no clear D gene. V was clipped by 5 bases and J by 8 bases, with 6 bases between them. The CDR3 loop spans 11 amino acids. CDR1 and CDR2 (germline): MDHEN, SYDVKM. CDR3 nucleotides: TGTGCCAGCAGTGGGGTGGAAAAACTGTTTTTT. It yields the protein CASSGVEKLFF.

J is TRBJ2-5 and V is TRBV28, with TRBD1 identical over 7 bases. Looked up from germline, CDR1 is MDHEN and CDR2 is SYDVKM. With 5 bases clipped from V and 5 bases from J, the junction kept 8 bases outside the gene matches. This CDR3 is built from 14 residues. CDR3: CASSETGSRETQYF. The CDR3 DNA reads TGTGCCAGCAGTGAGACAGGGAGTCGCGAGACCCAGTACTTC. Variable domain in full (rest from reference TRBV28 and TRBJ2-5): DVKVTQSSRYLVKRTGEKVFLECVQDMDHENMFWYRQDPGLGLRLIYFSYDVKMKEKGDIPEGYSVSREKKERFSLILESASTNQTSMYLCASSETGSRETQYFGPGTRLLVL.

This chain uses TRBV9 with TRBJ2-2; D gene unclear. The CDR3 consists of 15 residues. The V end was cut by 0 bases, the J end by 4 bases, with 10 bases between. Germline V gene sequence: CDR1 SGDLS, CDR2 YYNGEE. The CDR3 reads CASSVEDSSTGELFF. DNA for the CDR3: TGTGCCAGCAGCGTAGAAGACTCCTCCACCGGGGAGCTGTTTTTT.

This sequence joins TRBV15 and TRBJ2-1; tentatively, D is TRBD2 (8 bases). The germline V gene has CDR1 LNHNV and CDR2 YYDKDF (reference sequence). The CDR3 has 15 amino acids. Trimming stripped 7 bases from V and 8 bases from J, with 21 bases between. Written as DNA, the CDR3 is TGTGCCACCACCCCTTCGGGAGGGGGCAAGGATGAGCAGTTCTTC. Protein: CATTPSGGGKDEQFF.

The V call is TRBV5-1, the J call TRBJ1-1, with TRBD1 as a possible D gene (6 bases). The CDR3 has 16 amino acids. The ends were cut back, 2 bases at V and 1 base at J, with 15 bases in the middle. The germline V gene has CDR1 SGHRS and CDR2 YFSETQ. The CDR3 loop is CASSFNRVRSNTEAFF. The CDR3, as DNA: TGCGCCAGCAGCTTCAACAGGGTCCGATCGAACACTGAAGCTTTCTTT.

V usage is TRBV7-8 and J usage is TRBJ1-5, with 10 positions matching TRBD1. CDR1 and CDR2 from the germline V gene are SGHVS and FQNEAQ. V lost 3 bases to trimming and J lost 4 bases; unmatched junction nucleotides: 3. CDR3 size: 15 residues. CDR3 coding DNA: TGTGCCAGCAGCTTCCGGACAGGGGGAAATCAGCCCCAGCATTTT. Protein sequence: CASSFRTGGNQPQHF.

This clone came up a few times. This chain uses TRBV7-2 with TRBJ1-1, with D uncertain. The CDR3 is 12 amino acids. The germline V gene encodes CDR1 SGHTA and CDR2 FQGNSA. Deletions cut 2 bases from V and 10 bases from J, with 11 bases between. The CDR3 loop reads CASSLTQHGAFF. The CDR3 DNA sequence: TGTGCCAGCAGCTTAACCCAACACGGAGCTTTCTTT. Full variable domain (remainder filled in from reference TRBV7-2 and TRBJ1-1): GAGVSQSPSNKVTEKGKDVELRCDPISGHTALYWYRQSLGQGLEFLIYFQGNSAPDKSGLPSDRFSAERTGGSVSTLTIQRTQQEDSAVYLCASSLTQHGAFFGQGTRLTVV.

CDR3 in amino acids: CASSPGDRETHEQYF. As DNA, the CDR3 is TGCGCCAGCAGCCCAGGGGACAGGGAAACCCACGAGCAGTACTTC. V and J are TRBV5-1 and TRBJ2-7, with 9 bases matching TRBD1. Germline CDR1 and CDR2: SGHRS and YFSETQ. The CDR3 covers 15 residues. After removal of 4 bases from V and 5 bases from J, the junction contained 10 bases not matched to a gene. The full variable domain, completed using reference TRBV5-1 and TRBJ2-7, is KAGVTQTPRYLIKTRGQQVTLSCSPISGHRSVSWYQQTPGQGLQFLFEYFSETQRNKGNFPGRFSGRQFSNSRSEMNVSTLELGDSALYLCASSPGDRETHEQYFGPGTRLTVT.

This chain links TRBV9 with TRBJ1-1; D is unresolved. Germline assignment: CDR1 SGDLS and CDR2 YYNGEE. The V end lost 4 bases, the J end lost 0 bases, and 13 bases lay between the germline ends. The length of the CDR3 is 15 residues. DNA of the CDR3: TGTGCCAGCAGCCCCCCCGGACGGATGAACACTGAAGCTTTCTTT. Translated: CASSPPGRMNTEAFF.

The chain recombines TRBV7-8 with TRBJ2-5; D unresolved. The CDR3 sequence is 12 residues long. Germline assignment: CDR1 SGHVS and CDR2 FQNEAQ. V gave up 3 bases and J gave up 4 bases, with 6 bases separating them. DNA of the CDR3: TGTGCCAGCAGCTTCTGGGGAGAGACCCAGTACTTC. Protein: CASSFWGETQYF.

The rearrangement joins TRBV11-2 to TRBJ1-2; 7 bases fit TRBD1. Trimming at V came to 5 bases and at J to 6 bases, leaving 9 bases not matched to a gene. Looked up from germline, CDR1 is SGHAT and CDR2 is FQNNGV. CDR3 length: 14 amino acids. CDR3 DNA: TGTGCCAGCAGCCGCGACAGGGAGTCAGATGGCTACACCTTC. Translated, it gives CASSRDRESDGYTF.

This chain links TRBV2 with TRBJ2-1; D gene uncertain. This CDR3 is 14 amino acids long. The germline V gene has CDR1 SNHLY and CDR2 FYNNEI. V lost 3 bases to trimming and J lost 9 bases, with 15 bases between them. The CDR3 region is CASSEPRVAVEQFF. CDR3 nucleotide sequence: TGTGCCAGCAGTGAGCCCCGGGTAGCTGTTGAGCAGTTCTTC. The full variable domain, in which reference TRBV2 and TRBJ2-1 provide the parts outside the CDR3, is EPEVTQTPSHQVTQMGQEVILRCVPISNHLYFYWYRQILGQKVEFLVSFYNNEISEKSEIFDDQFSVERPDGSNFTLKIRSTKLEDSAMYFCASSEPRVAVEQFFGPGTRLTVL.

The count of this clone is one. This chain uses TRBV5-6 with TRBJ2-7, with 7 bases aligning to TRBD2. The V and J ends lost 3 bases and 3 bases, in that order; junction bases with no gene match: 15. Germline V lookup: CDR1 SGHDT, CDR2 YYEEEE. The CDR3 covers 17 residues. CDR3 sequence reads: CASSWEGFDTSHYEQYF. DNA of the CDR3: TGTGCCAGCAGCTGGGAGGGGTTTGATACTTCTCACTACGAGCAGTACTTC.

V usage is TRBV19 and J usage is TRBJ1-2; D gene uncertain. Trimming shortened V by 4 bases and J by 2 bases, and 2 bases separated the two germline ends. Germline V gene data show CDR1 as LNHDA and CDR2 as SQIVND (reference sequence). The CDR3 is 11 amino acids. The CDR3 coding sequence is TGTGCCAGTAGTACCAACTATGGCTACACCTTC. Translating gives CASSTNYGYTF.

The V and J genes are TRBV6-5 and TRBJ1-6; TRBD1 aligns across 10 bases. Germline V gene sequence: CDR1 MNHEY, CDR2 SVGAGI. This CDR3 is 13 amino acids long. Germline trimming cut 8 bases from V and 9 bases from J; bases unmatched to any gene: 4. The CDR3 loop is CASWDRGGSPLHF. CDR3 DNA sequence: TGTGCCAGCTGGGACAGGGGCGGTTCACCCCTCCACTTT.

The chain joins TRBV4-3 to TRBJ2-7; D is unresolved. Trimming pared 0 bases from V and 6 bases from J, leaving 15 bases between. This CDR3 is 15 amino acids long. Germline CDR1 and CDR2: LGHNA and YSLEER. The CDR3 DNA is TGCGCCAGCAGCCAAGATAGGCGCCCTCTCTTCGAGCAGTACTTC. Its translation is CASSQDRRPLFEQYF.

The chain carries TRBV7-2 and TRBJ1-5; D unclear. Deletions cut 5 bases from V and 0 bases from J, with 11 bases between. Germline-derived CDR1 and CDR2 are SGHTA and FQGNSA. The CDR3 runs 15 residues. CDR3 sequence reads: CASSQHGPSNQPQHF. The DNA of the CDR3 is TGTGCCAGCAGCCAACACGGACCTAGCAATCAGCCCCAGCATTTT.

The chain's CDR3 is CASRARLYTGELFF. The CDR3 DNA sequence: TGTGCCAGCAGGGCCCGACTATACACCGGGGAGCTGTTTTTT. V and J are TRBV2 and TRBJ2-2, with TRBD2 as a possible D gene (5 bases). Trimming took off 6 bases at V and 3 bases at J, with 11 bases between the two ends. The germline gives CDR1 SNHLY, CDR2 FYNNEI. The CDR3 is made up of 14 amino acids. Full variable domain (remainder filled in from reference TRBV2 and TRBJ2-2): EPEVTQTPSHQVTQMGQEVILRCVPISNHLYFYWYRQILGQKVEFLVSFYNNEISEKSEIFDDQFSVERPDGSNFTLKIRSTKLEDSAMYFCASRARLYTGELFFGEGSRLTVL.

The CDR3 reads CASRAGLNTEAFF. The CDR3 DNA sequence: TGTGCCAGCAGGGCAGGGCTGAACACTGAAGCTTTCTTT. V usage is TRBV2 and J usage is TRBJ1-1; D might be TRBD1 (5 bases). This CDR3 has 13 residues. The V gene lost 6 bases and the J gene lost 0 bases, with 8 bases spanning the gap. Germline CDR1 and CDR2: SNHLY and FYNNEI.

This rearrangement joins TRBV4-2 to TRBJ2-7; D unresolved. The CDR3 is made up of 14 amino acids. Germline-derived CDR1 and CDR2 are LGHNA and YNFKEQ. Trimming stripped 0 bases from V and 4 bases from J, with 10 bases between. The CDR3 sequence is CASSQDEGLYEQYF. In nucleotides, the CDR3 is TGTGCCAGCAGCCAAGATGAAGGCCTTTACGAGCAGTACTTC.

CDR3 sequence reads: CASSSGTSGTLAYEQYF. The CDR3 bases are TGTGCCAGCAGCTCCGGGACTAGCGGGACACTAGCCTACGAGCAGTACTTC. The chain has TRBV5-5 and TRBJ2-7; 13 nucleotides agree with TRBD2. CDR3 length equals 17 residues. Losses at the gene ends were 3 bases for V and 2 bases for J; bases not matched to a gene: 8. Germline CDR1 SGHKS, CDR2 YYEKEE (reference sequence).

The V call is TRBV2, the J call TRBJ2-1, with 11 bases matching TRBD1. Trimming cost V 4 bases and J 4 bases; bases outside gene matches: 3. Germline V gene data show CDR1 as SNHLY and CDR2 as FYNNEI. The CDR3 is 15 residues long. Here the CDR3 DNA reads TGTGCCAGCAGTGTTGGACAGGGGGCTTACAATGAGCAGTTCTTC. It is translated as CASSVGQGAYNEQFF.

This clone was recorded only once. The rearrangement joins TRBV6-5 to TRBJ1-5; 7 nucleotides agree with TRBD1. Trimming cost V 7 bases and J 4 bases; bases outside gene matches: 7. The germline V gene encodes CDR1 MNHEY and CDR2 SVGAGI. CDR3 length equals 14 residues. The CDR3 DNA reads as TGTGCCAGCATGATTGACAGGGTTAATCAGCCCCAGCATTTT. Amino acid sequence: CASMIDRVNQPQHF.